This T cell receptor (beta chain) was captured by sequencing in a study of Tregs in tolerant kidney transplant recipients. Germline V gene sequence: CDR1 SEHNR, CDR2 FQNEAQ (reference sequence). V was cut by 4 bases and J by 7 bases, with 16 bases left in between. The CDR3 is 15 amino acids. Some clones are missing from TCRdb's copy, which holds only in-frame ones; the method was immunoSEQ multiplex PCR. The table lists tens of thousands of clones, with under 2% in the top ten. Mixed chimerism was transient after nonmyeloablative marrow transplants from related graft donors. As for this clone: The CDR3 end is not reached by the read, which stops 3 residues before it; the germline J gene fills it in.

The source is a human patient who received a combined kidney and bone marrow transplant. Some T cells may trace back to the graft donor. The chain recombines TRBV7-9 with TRBJ1-4; D perhaps matches TRBD1 (5 bases). The material was CD4+ T cells from blood (PBMCs), obtained 24 months after the transplant. The CDR3 sequence is CASSSTRGWGEKLFF. CDR3 bases read: TGTGCCAGCAGCTCTACAAGGGGATGGGGTGAAAAA.